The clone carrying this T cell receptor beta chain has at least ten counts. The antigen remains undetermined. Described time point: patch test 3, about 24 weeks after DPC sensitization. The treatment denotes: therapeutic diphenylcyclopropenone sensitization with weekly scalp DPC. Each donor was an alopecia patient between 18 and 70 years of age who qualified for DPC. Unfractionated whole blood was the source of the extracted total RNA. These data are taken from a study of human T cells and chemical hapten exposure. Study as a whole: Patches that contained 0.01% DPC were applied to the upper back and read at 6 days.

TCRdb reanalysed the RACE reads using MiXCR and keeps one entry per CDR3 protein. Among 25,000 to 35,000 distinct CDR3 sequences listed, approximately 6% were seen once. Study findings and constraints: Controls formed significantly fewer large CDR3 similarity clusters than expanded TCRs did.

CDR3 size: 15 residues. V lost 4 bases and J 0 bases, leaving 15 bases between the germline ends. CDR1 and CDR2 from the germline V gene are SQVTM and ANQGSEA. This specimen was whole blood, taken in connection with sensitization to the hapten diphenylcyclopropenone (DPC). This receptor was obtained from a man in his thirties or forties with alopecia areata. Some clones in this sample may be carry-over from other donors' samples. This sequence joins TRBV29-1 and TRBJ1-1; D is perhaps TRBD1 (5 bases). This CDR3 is CSVVYPRAVNTEAFF. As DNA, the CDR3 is TGCAGCGTTGTTTATCCCAGGGCCGTGAACACTGAAGCTTTCTTT.